The clone carrying this T cell receptor beta chain was observed a handful of times. Its antigen is undetermined. One junction end disagrees with the germline gene, perhaps due to a read error. The data were obtained in a study of tumor-infiltrating lymphocytes in primary liver carcinoma. Study results and caveats: Compared with blood, tumor repertoires held significantly more in their top 250 clones.

A constant-region primer primed TCR beta cDNA synthesis from about 490 ng of total RNA. Each TCR beta library was derived from three nested multiplex PCR rounds that employed slightly modified ARM-PCR. The opening two PCR rounds, about 11 cycles each, paired TRBV1-TRBV30 forward primers with a C-beta reverse primer. Each CDR3 protein is one row after TCRdb ran MiXCR on the multiplex PCR reads. This sample has 75,000 to 90,000 distinct CDR3 sequences, with 72% found just once. The germline V gene has CDR1 SQVTM and CDR2 ANQGSEA. The length of the CDR3 is 14 residues. Between roughly 20 and 30 mg of unsorted bulk tissue served as the source from which RNA and DNA were co-extracted. With chronic HBV infection, the patients were also treatment-naive. Samples were taken from five separate regions of every tumor.

The chain couples TRBV29-1 to TRBJ2-1; 12 bases line up with TRBD2. The clonotype originates from a man aged 35 to 55 with primary liver carcinoma and hepatitis B virus infection. Sequencing used liver tumor tissue from sampling region 1. Regarding subset: tumor region T1, superior pole. The CDR3 loop reads CGVERTSGGNERFF. The CDR3 DNA follows: TGCGGCGTTGAAAGAACTAGCGGGGGGAATGAGCGGTTCTTC.